This TCR beta chain was profiled in a study of blood T cell repertoires in COVID-19. Germline CDR1 is SNHLY and CDR2 is FYNNEI. V gave up 8 bases and J gave up 6 bases; unmatched junction bases: 7. This CDR3 contains 13 residues. Assay: immunoSEQ multiplex PCR; the TCRdb copy retains only in-frame clones and omits some. Of roughly 250,000 clones in the sample, around 80% are singletons; the top ten hold more than 5.5%. Specimen: peripheral blood. This receptor was identified in a human donor in a cohort sampled during active COVID-19. This sequence joins TRBV2 and TRBJ2-7; TRBD1 aligns across 10 bases. CDR3 DNA sequence: TGTGCCAGCCACCGGGACAGGGGTATCGAGCAGTACTTC. It codes for CASHRDRGIEQYF.